This TCR beta chain originates from a study of cytomegalovirus exposure and HLA in healthy donors. Profiling relied on immunoSEQ multiplex PCR, and the TCRdb table lists in-frame clones only, not all of them. The sample consists of more than 55,000 clones, roughly nine tenths of them appearing once. CDR3 length equals 14 residues. With V trimmed by 3 bases and J by 4 bases, 5 bases remained unmatched. CDR1 and CDR2 (germline): PRHDT, FYEKMQ (reference sequence). This clone occurred a few times. The V and J genes are TRBV13 and TRBJ2-7, with TRBD1 matching 8 bases. The receptor was derived from a woman between 18 and 29 years old in good health and CMV-seronegative. The sequenced material came from PBMCs. Here the CDR3 DNA reads TGTGCCAGCAGCTTTGGACAGGGAGTGTACGAGCAGTACTTC. It is translated as CASSFGQGVYEQYF.